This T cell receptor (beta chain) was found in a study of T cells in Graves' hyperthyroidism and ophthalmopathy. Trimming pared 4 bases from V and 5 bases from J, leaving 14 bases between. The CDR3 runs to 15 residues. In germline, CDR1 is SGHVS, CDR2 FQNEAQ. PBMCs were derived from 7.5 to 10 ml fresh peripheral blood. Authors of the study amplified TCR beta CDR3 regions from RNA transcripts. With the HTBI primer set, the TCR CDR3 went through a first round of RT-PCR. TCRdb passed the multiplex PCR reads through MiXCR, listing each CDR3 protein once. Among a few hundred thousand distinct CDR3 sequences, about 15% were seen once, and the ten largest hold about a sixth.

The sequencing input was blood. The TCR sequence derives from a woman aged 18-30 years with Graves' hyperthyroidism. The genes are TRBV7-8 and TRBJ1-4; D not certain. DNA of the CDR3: TGTGCCAGCAGCTACGACGGGCCGCCCAATGAAAAACTGTTTTTT. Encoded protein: CASSYDGPPNEKLFF.